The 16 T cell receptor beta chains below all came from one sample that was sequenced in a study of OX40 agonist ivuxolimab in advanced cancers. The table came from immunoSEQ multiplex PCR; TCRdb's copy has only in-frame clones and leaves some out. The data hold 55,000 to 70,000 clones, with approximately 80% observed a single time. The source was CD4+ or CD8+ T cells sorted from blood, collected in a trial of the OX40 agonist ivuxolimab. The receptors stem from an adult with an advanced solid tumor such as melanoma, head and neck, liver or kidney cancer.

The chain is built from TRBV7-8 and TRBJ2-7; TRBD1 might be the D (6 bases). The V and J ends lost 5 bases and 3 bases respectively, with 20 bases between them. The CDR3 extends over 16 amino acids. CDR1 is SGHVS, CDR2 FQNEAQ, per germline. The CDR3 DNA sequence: TGTGCCAGCAGCCTGAGACCCCCAGGGGCTAGCTACGAGCAGTACTTC. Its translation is CASSLRPPGASYEQYF.

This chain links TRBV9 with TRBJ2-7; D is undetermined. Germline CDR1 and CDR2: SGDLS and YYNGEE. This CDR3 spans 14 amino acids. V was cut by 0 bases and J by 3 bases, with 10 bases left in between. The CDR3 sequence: CASSVEASDYEQYF. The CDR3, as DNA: TGTGCCAGCAGCGTAGAAGCGAGCGACTACGAGCAGTACTTC.

The CDR3 DNA follows: TGTGCCAGCAGTGAGAAGTTCACTAATGAAAAACTGTTTTTT. It yields the protein CASSEKFTNEKLFF. This chain joins TRBV2 and TRBJ1-4; D unresolved. V was pared by 3 bases and J by 2 bases, with 7 bases between. Germline CDR1 and CDR2: SNHLY and FYNNEI. The CDR3 spans 14 residues.

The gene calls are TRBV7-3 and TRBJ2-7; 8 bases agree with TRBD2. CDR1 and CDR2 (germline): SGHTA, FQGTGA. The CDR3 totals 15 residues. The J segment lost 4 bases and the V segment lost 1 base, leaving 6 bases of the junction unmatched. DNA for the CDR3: TGTGCCAGCAGCTTAAACCATGGACTAGCATACGAGCAGTACTTC. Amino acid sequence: CASSLNHGLAYEQYF.

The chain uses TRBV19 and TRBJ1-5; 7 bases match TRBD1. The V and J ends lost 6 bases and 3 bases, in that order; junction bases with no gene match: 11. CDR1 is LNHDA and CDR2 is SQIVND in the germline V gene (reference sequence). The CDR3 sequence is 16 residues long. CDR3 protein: CASRTILGQHNQPQHF. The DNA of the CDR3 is TGTGCCAGTAGAACTATATTGGGACAGCACAATCAGCCCCAGCATTTT.

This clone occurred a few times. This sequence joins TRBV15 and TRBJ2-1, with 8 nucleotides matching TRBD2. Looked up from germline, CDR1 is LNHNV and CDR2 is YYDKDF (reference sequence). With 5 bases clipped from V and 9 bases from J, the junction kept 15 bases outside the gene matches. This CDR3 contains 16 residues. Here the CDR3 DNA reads TGTGCCACCAGCGGAGGACTAGCAGGTGGGGGGTTTGAGCAGTTCTTC. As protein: CATSGGLAGGGFEQFF.

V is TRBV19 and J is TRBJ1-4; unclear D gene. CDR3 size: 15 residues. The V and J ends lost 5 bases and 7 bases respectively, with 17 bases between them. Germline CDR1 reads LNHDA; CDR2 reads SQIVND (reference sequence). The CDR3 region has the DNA TGTGCCAGTAGTGTCGACGGTGGGTCACTTGAAAAACTGTTTTTT. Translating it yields CASSVDGGSLEKLFF.

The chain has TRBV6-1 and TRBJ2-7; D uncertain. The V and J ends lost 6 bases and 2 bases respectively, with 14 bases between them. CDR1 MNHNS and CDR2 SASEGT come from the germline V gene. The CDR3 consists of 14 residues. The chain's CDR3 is CASRDQVQAYEQYF. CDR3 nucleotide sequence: TGTGCCAGCAGGGACCAGGTTCAGGCCTACGAGCAGTACTTC.

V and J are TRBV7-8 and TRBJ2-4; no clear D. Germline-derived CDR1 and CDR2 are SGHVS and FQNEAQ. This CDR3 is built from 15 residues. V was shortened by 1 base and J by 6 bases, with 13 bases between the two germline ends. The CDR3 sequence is CASSLGLTDLNIQYF. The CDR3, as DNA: TGTGCCAGCAGCTTAGGTCTCACAGACCTAAACATTCAGTACTTC.

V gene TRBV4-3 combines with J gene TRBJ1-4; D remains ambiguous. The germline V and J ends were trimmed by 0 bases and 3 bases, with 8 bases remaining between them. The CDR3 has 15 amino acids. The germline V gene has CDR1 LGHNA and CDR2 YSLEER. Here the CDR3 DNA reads TGCGCCAGCAGCCAAGATTTGGGGTCTAATGAAAAACTGTTTTTT. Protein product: CASSQDLGSNEKLFF.

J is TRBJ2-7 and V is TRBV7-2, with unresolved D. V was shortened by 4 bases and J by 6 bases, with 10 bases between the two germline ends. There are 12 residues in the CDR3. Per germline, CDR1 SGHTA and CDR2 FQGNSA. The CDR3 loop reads CASSSAWGEQYF. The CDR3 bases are TGTGCCAGCAGCTCAGCGTGGGGCGAGCAGTACTTC.

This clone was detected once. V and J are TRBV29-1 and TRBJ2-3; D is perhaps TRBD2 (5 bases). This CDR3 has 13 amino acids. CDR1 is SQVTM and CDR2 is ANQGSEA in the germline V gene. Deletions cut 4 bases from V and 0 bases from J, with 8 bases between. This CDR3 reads CSVASYSTDTQYF. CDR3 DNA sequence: TGCAGCGTTGCTAGCTATAGCACAGATACGCAGTATTTT.

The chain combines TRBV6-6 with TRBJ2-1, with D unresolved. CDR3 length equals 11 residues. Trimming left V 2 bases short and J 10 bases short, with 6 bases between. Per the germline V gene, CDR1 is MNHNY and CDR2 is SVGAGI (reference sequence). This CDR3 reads CASSYNREQFF. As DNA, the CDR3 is TGTGCCAGCAGTTACAACAGAGAGCAGTTCTTC.

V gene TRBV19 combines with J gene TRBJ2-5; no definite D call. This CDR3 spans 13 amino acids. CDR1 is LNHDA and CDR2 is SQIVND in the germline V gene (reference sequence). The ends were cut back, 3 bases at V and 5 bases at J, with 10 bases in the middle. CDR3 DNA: TGTGCCAGTAGTATTAATTGGCGGGAGACCCAGTACTTC. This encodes CASSINWRETQYF.

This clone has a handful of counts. The CDR3 loop is CASSFNSGGEQFF. DNA of the CDR3: TGTGCCAGCAGCTTTAACAGCGGGGGTGAGCAGTTCTTC. The genes are TRBV7-9 and TRBJ2-1; 8 bases agree with TRBD2. This CDR3 is built from 13 residues. In germline, CDR1 is SEHNR, CDR2 FQNEAQ (reference sequence). J gave up 9 bases and V 3 bases, and 4 bases lay outside the gene matches.

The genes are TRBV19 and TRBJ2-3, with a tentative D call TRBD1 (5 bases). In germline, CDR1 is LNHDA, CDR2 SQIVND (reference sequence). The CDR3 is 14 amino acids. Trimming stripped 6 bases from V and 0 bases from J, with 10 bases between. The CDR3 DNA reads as TGTGCCAGTAGCCCAGGGCTGAGCACAGATACGCAGTATTTT. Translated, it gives CASSPGLSTDTQYF.